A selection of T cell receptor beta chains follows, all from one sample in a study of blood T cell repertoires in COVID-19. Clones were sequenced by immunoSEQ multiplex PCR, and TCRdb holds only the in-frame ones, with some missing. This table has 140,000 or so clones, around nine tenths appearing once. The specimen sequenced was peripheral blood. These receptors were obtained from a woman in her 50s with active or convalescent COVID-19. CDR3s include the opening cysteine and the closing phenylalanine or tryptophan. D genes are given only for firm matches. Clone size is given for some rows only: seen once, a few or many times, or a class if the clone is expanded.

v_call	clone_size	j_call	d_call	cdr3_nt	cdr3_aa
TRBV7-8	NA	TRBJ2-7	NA	TGTGCCAGCAGCTTTGCGGTGGACGAGCAGTACTTC	CASSFAVDEQYF
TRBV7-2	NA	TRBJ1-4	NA	TGTGCCAGCAGCCTAGCAGTAACTAATAATGAAAAACTGTTTTTT	CASSLAVTNNEKLFF
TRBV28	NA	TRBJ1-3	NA	TGTGCCAGCAGTTTATCTTTCTACTCTGGAAACACCATATATTTT	CASSLSFYSGNTIYF
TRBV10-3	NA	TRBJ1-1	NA	TGTGCCATCAGTGCTACCGAGAACACTGAAGCTTTCTTT	CAISATENTEAFF
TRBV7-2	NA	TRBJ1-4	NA	TGTGCCAGCAGCTTAGTTGAGGAAAAACTGTTTTTT	CASSLVEEKLFF
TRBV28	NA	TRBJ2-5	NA	TGTGCCAGCAGTCCCCTACTAGGTGTAGAGACCCAGTACTTC	CASSPLLGVETQYF
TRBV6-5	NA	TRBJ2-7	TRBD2	TGTGCCAGCAAACTAGCGGGATCCTACGAGCAGTACTTC	CASKLAGSYEQYF
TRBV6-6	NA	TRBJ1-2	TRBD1	TGTGCCAGCAGTTACGGACAGGGCCATCCCTATGGCTACACCTTC	CASSYGQGHPYGYTF
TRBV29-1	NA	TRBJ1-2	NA	TGCAGCGTTGGATCGTGGGGGCAATCATATGGCTACACCTTC	CSVGSWGQSYGYTF
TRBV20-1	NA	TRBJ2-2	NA	TGCAGTGCTATTGACAGGTCAAACACCGGGGAGCTGTTTTTT	CSAIDRSNTGELFF
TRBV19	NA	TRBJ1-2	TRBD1	TGTGCCAGTAGTACTCGACAGGGAGCAAACTATGGCTACACCTTC	CASSTRQGANYGYTF
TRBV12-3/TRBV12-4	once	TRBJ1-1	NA	TGTGCCAGCAGTTTCGGAAGCATACCGGGAGCTTTCTTT	CASSFGSIPGAFF
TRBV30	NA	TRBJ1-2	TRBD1	TGTGCCTGGAGTGTACCGGGAGGGGGACAGGGCTACACCTTC	CAWSVPGGGQGYTF
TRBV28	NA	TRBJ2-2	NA	TGTGCCAGCAGGTTGACAGCCGGGGAGCTGTTTTTT	CASRLTAGELFF
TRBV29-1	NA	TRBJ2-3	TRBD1	TGCAGCGGACAGGGGGCCGGTACAGATACGCAGTATTTT	CSGQGAGTDTQYF
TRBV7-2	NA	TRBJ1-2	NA	TGTGCCAGCAGCTTAAGGGGGAGCGAGGATGGCTACACCTTC	CASSLRGSEDGYTF
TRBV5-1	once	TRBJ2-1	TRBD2	TGCGCCAGCAGCTTGGCGGATTCTAGCAAGAGCGGGACTTACAATGAGCAGTTCTTC	CASSLADSSKSGTYNEQFF
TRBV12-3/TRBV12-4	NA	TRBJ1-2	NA	TGTGCCAGCAGTTTGGGCCAGGACTATGGCTACACCTTC	CASSLGQDYGYTF
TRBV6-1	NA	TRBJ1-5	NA	TGTGCCAGCAGTGAATCCGGGGGTAGCTGGCAGCCCCAGCATTTT	CASSESGGSWQPQHF
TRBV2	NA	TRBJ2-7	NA	TGTGCCAGCAGCTCCTCAGGGTTCGGGGAGCAGTACTTC	CASSSSGFGEQYF
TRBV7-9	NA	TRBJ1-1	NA	TGTGCCAGCAGCTTCAGCCGAACAGGGAACACTGAAGCTTTCTTT	CASSFSRTGNTEAFF
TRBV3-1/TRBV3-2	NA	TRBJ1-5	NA	TGTGCCAGCAGCCAACAGGGTGGGAATGATCAGCCCCAGCATTTT	CASSQQGGNDQPQHF
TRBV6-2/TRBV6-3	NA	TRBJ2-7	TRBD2	TGTGCCAGCAGCTCCGGACTAGCGGGATCCTACGAGCAGTACTTC	CASSSGLAGSYEQYF
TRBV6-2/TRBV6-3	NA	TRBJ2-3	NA	TGTGCCAGCAGTGGCTCTAGCACAGATACGCAGTATTTT	CASSGSSTDTQYF
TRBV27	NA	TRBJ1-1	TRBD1	TGTGCCAGCAGCAAAATTCGGACAGGGCCCGTCAACACTGAAGCTTTCTTT	CASSKIRTGPVNTEAFF
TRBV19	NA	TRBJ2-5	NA	TGTGCCAGTAGTAGCCTCCGGGACACCGGTCGGGAGACCCAGTACTTC	CASSSLRDTGRETQYF
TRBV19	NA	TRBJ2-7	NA	TGTGCCAGTAGGATACGGGACACAGCCTACGAGCAGTACTTC	CASRIRDTAYEQYF
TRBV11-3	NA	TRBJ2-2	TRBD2	TGTGCCAGCAGCCCACGGGGGGCGGGAGGGCCCGGGGAGCTGTTTTTT	CASSPRGAGGPGELFF
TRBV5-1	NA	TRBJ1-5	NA	TGCGCCAGCAGGCAGGACTTTGATCAGCCCCAGCATTTT	CASRQDFDQPQHF
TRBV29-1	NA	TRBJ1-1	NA	TGCAGCGTTGCTCGGGGGAATGAAGCTTTCTTT	CSVARGNEAFF
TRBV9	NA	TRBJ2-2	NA	TGTGCCAGCAGCGTAGACACAAACACCGGGGAGCTGTTTTTT	CASSVDTNTGELFF
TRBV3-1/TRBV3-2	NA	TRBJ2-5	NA	TGTGCCAGCAGCCAATATGGCCGATACCAAGAGACCCAGTACTTC	CASSQYGRYQETQYF
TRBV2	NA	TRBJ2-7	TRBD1	TGTGCCAGCAGTGTAACAGGGGCCCACGAGCAGTACTTC	CASSVTGAHEQYF
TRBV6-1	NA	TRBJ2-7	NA	TGTGCCAGCAGTGACCCAGGCGTCGAGCAGTACTTC	CASSDPGVEQYF
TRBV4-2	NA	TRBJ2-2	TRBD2	TGTGCCAGCAGCCAAAGTCTAGCGGGGAACACCGGGGAGCTGTTTTTT	CASSQSLAGNTGELFF
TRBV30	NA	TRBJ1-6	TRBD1	TGTGCCTGGAGTGGAACTACAGGGGCTAGGTCACCCCTCCACTTT	CAWSGTTGARSPLHF
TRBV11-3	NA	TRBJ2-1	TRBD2	TGTGCCAGCAGCTTAGGCGCTGGACTAGCGGCTTACAATGAGCAGTTCTTC	CASSLGAGLAAYNEQFF